This TCR beta chain was sequenced for a study of cytomegalovirus exposure and HLA in healthy donors. As concerns this clone: Its antigen is not identified.

Study-level results: The CMV antigen specificity of three CMV-associated chains was confirmed through in vitro analysis. TCR beta chains numbering roughly 150 were designated cytomegalovirus-associated.

Assay used: immunoSEQ multiplex PCR; TCRdb lists only in-frame clones, some missing. Of about 130,000 clones detected, approximately 89% appear once; the ten largest clones hold 3% to 4%. V trimming: 4 bases; J trimming: 12 bases; junction bases outside the gene matches: 9. The CDR3 sequence is 13 residues long. Germline V gene sequence: CDR1 SGHDN, CDR2 FVKESK. Input material: PBMCs. The source is a man aged 25 to 45 in good health and CMV-seronegative. The rearrangement links TRBV14 to TRBJ2-1; 7 bases are a match to TRBD1. CDR3 DNA: TGTGCCAGCAGCCTTCCCTACTCAGGGGGGCAGTTCTTC. Protein: CASSLPYSGGQFF. Together with reference TRBV14 and TRBJ2-1, the CDR3 gives the full variable domain: EAGVTQFPSHSVIEKGQTVTLRCDPISGHDNLYWYRRVMGKEIKFLLHFVKESKQDESGMPNNRFLAERTGGTYSTLKVQPAELEDSGVYFCASSLPYSGGQFFGPGTRLTVL.